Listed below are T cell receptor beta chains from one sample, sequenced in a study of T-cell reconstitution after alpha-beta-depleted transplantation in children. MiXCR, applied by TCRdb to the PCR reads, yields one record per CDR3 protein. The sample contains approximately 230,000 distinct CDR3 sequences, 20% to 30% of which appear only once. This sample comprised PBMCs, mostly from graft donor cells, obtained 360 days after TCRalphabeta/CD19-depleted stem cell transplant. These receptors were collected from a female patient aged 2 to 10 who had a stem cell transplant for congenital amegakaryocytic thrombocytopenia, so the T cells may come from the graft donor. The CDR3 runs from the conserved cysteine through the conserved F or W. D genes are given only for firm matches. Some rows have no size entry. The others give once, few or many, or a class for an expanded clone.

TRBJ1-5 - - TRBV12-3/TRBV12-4 TGTGCCAGCGTACAGGGATCTGGCAATCAGCCCCAGCATTTT CASVQGSGNQPQHF
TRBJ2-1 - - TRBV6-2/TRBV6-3 TGTGCCAGCAGTTACGGCCTCAGCTCCTACAATGAGCAGTTCTTC CASSYGLSSYNEQFF
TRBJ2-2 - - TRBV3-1 TGTGCCAGCAGCCTCCTCTTTAGGCCGCCCACGAACACCGGGGAGCTGTTTTTT CASSLLFRPPTNTGELFF
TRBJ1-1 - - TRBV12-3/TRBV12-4 TGTGCCAGCAGTCGGAAGAACACTGAAGCTTTCTTT CASSRKNTEAFF
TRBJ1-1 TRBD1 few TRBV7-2 TGTGCCAGCAGCCTCCGTCCCGGGACAGGGATGAACACTGAAGCTTTCTTT CASSLRPGTGMNTEAFF
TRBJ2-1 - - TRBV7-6 TGTGCCAGCAGCTTCGAAATGGAGCCCGATGAGCAGTTCTTC CASSFEMEPDEQFF
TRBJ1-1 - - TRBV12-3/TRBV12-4 TGTGCCAGCAGGGGCCCACATGGTTCGGTAGCTTTCTTT CASRGPHGSVAFF
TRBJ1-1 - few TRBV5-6 TGTGCCAGCAGCTCCAAATGGATCCGAGCTTTCTTT CASSSKWIRAFF
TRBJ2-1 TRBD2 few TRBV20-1 TGCAGTGCTAGAGGGGATGGCGGGAGGGCCGTTGAGCAGTTCTTC CSARGDGGRAVEQFF
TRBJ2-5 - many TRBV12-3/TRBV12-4 TGTGCCAGCAGTTTGCGGATCCAAGAGACCCAGTACTTC CASSLRIQETQYF
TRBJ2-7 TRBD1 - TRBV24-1 TGTGCCACCAGTGATTCATCCCTAGGGACAGGGGGGTCCTACGAGCAGTACTTC CATSDSSLGTGGSYEQYF
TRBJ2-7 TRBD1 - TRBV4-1 TGCGCCAGCAGCCAAAGGACAGGGGGAACCCTTATACAATCCTACGAGCAGTACTTC CASSQRTGGTLIQSYEQYF
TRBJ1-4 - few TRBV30 TGTGCCTGGAGTCTACTTATGGCTAATGAAAAACTGTTTTTT CAWSLLMANEKLFF
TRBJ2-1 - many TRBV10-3 TGTGCCATCAGTGAGTCGTCCAGGGGTCGCTACAATGAGCAGTTCTTC CAISESSRGRYNEQFF
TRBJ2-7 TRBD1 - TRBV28 TGTGCCAGCAGTTTAATTGGACAGGGTAGCAACGAGCAGTACTTC CASSLIGQGSNEQYF
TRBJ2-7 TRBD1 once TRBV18 TGTGCCAGCTCACTAACAGGACAGGGAGCCGAGCAGTACTTC CASSLTGQGAEQYF
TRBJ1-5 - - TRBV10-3 TGTGCCATCAGTGAATGGCGGAACAATCAGCCCCAGCATTTT CAISEWRNNQPQHF
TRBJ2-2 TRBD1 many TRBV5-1 TGCGCCAGCAGCTCACAGGGGGCCGGGGAGCTGTTTTTT CASSSQGAGELFF
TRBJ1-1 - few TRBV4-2 TGTGCCAGCAGCCATTCCCGGACGGGGGGCTCCATGAACACTGAAGCTTTCTTT CASSHSRTGGSMNTEAFF
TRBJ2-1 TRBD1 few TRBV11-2 TGTGCCACCAAACCGGGACAGGGGATGTTGGGGCAGTTCTTC CATKPGQGMLGQFF
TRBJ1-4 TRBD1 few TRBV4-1 TGCGCCAGCAGCCAAGATCGAGTCCGGGACAGGAGACCTAATGAAAAACTGTTTTTT CASSQDRVRDRRPNEKLFF
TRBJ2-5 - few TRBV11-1 TGTGCCAGCAGTCCTCTCGGACAACTAGGGGAGACCCAGTACTTC CASSPLGQLGETQYF
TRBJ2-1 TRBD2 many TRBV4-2 TGTGCCAGCAGCCAAGAAGCTAGCGGCTCCTACAATGAGCAGTTCTTC CASSQEASGSYNEQFF
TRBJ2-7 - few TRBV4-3 TGCGCCAGCAGCCAATCTCCGGAATCCTACGAGCAGTACTTC CASSQSPESYEQYF
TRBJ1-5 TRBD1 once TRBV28 TGTGCCAGCAGAGGGACAGGGTTTTCTTATCAGCCCCAGCATTTT CASRGTGFSYQPQHF
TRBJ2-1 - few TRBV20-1 TGCAGTGCCAATAGAGCCTACAATGAGCAGTTCTTC CSANRAYNEQFF
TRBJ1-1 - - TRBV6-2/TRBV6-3 TGTGCCAGCAGCCAGGGGATTCCCACTGAAGCTTTCTTT CASSQGIPTEAFF
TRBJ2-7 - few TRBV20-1 TGCAGTGCTACGACCGGGGGTACCGACGAGCAGTACTTC CSATTGGTDEQYF
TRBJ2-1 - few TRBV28 TGTGCCAGCAGCCCGTGGGTTGAGCAGTTCTTC CASSPWVEQFF
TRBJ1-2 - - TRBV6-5 TGTGCCAGCAGTTACTCGAGTCGGAGGGATGGCTACACCTTC CASSYSSRRDGYTF